This T cell receptor beta chain originates from a study of CD8+CD57+ T cells in acquired aplastic anemia. Overall study context: Recorded DNA amounts for sorted CD4+ and CD8+ cells had an average of around 3 ug.

The TCR beta profiling, which covered VDJ combination and CDR3 sequence, was carried out using genomic DNA as the template. Via MiXCR, TCRdb re-called the reads, giving one row per CDR3 protein. The sample shows 90,000 to 130,000 distinct CDR3 sequences, 51% of them seen only once. The germline CDR1 and CDR2 sequences are MNHNS and SASEGT. Trimming pared 1 base from V and 0 bases from J, leaving 7 bases between. The CDR3 spans 15 residues. The TCR sequence derives from a human donor in good health, serving as a control. The V gene is TRBV6-1, the J gene TRBJ1-5; tentative D call: TRBD1 (5 bases). Sequenced sample: sorted CD4+, CD8+, or CD8+CD57+ T cells (not recorded which) from PBMCs. In nucleotides, the CDR3 is TGTGCCAGCAGTGAAGACGGGACTAGCAATCAGCCCCAGCATTTT. Amino acid sequence: CASSEDGTSNQPQHF.